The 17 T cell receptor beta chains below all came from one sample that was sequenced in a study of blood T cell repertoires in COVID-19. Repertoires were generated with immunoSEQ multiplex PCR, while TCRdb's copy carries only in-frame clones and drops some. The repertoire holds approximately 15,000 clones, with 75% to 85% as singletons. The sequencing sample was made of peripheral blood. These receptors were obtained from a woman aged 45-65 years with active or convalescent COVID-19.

DNA of the CDR3: TGTGCCAGCAGCGCAGCTTGGGGACAGGGGGCGCGTCTGAACTATGGCTACACCTTC. As protein: CASSAAWGQGARLNYGYTF. The chain has TRBV9 and TRBJ1-2, with TRBD1 matching over 12 bases. V shed 3 bases and J 2 bases; nucleotides not matched to a gene: 14. The CDR3 is 19 amino acids. The germline CDR1 and CDR2 sequences are SGDLS and YYNGEE.

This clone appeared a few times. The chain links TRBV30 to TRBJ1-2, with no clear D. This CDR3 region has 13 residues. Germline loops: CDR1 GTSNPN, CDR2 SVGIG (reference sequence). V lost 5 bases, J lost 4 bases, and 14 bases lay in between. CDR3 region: CAWEAARGYGYTF. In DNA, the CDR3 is TGTGCCTGGGAGGCGGCGCGTGGCTATGGCTACACCTTC.

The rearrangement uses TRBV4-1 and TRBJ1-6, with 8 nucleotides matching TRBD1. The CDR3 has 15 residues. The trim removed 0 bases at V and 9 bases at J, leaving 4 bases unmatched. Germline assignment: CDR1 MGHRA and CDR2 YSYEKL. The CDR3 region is CASSQDSGGLSPLHF. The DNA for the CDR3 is TGCGCCAGCAGCCAAGATTCAGGGGGCCTTTCACCCCTCCACTTT.

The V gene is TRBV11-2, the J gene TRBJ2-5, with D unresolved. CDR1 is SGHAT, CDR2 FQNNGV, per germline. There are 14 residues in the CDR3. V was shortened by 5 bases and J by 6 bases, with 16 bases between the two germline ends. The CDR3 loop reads CASSRVEFLKTQYF. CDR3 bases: TGTGCCAGCAGCCGTGTAGAGTTTTTAAAGACCCAGTACTTC.

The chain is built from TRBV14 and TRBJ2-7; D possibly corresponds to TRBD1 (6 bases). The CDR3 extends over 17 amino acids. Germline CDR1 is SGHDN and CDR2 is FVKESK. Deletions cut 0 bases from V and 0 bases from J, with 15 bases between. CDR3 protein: CASSQDQFGTYSYEQYF. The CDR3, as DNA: TGTGCCAGCAGCCAAGATCAATTCGGGACATACTCCTACGAGCAGTACTTC. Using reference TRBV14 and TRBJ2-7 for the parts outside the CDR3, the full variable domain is EAGVTQFPSHSVIEKGQTVTLRCDPISGHDNLYWYRRVMGKEIKFLLHFVKESKQDESGMPNNRFLAERTGGTYSTLKVQPAELEDSGVYFCASSQDQFGTYSYEQYFGPGTRLTVT.

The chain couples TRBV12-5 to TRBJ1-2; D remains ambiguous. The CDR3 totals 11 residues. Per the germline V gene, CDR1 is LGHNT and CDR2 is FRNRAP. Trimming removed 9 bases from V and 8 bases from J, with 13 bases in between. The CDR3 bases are TGTGCTAGCGGGTTAACTATGGGCTACACCTTC. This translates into CASGLTMGYTF.

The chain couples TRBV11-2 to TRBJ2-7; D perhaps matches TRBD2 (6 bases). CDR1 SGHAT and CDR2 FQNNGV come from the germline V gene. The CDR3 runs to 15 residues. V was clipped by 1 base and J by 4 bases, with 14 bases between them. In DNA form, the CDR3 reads TGTGCCAGCAGCTTAGTTCCAGGGAGGCAGTACGAGCAGTACTTC. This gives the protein CASSLVPGRQYEQYF.

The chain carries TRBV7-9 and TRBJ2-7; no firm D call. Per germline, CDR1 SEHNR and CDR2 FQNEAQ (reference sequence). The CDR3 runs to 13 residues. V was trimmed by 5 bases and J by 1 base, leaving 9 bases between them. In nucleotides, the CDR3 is TGTGCCAGCAGCCCTATAGAGTCCTACGAGCAGTACTTC. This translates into CASSPIESYEQYF.

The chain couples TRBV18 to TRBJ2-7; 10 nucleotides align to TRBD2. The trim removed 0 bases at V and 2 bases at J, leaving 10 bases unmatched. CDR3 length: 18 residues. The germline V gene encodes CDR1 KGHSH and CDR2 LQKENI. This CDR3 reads CASSPPIDSGGSAYEQYF. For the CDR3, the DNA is TGTGCCAGCTCACCACCGATCGATAGCGGGGGGTCTGCCTACGAGCAGTACTTC. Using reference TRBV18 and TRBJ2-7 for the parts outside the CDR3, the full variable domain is NAGVMQNPRHLVRRRGQEARLRCSPMKGHSHVYWYRQLPEEGLKFMVYLQKENIIDESGMPKERFSAEFPKEGPSILRIQQVVRGDSAAYFCASSPPIDSGGSAYEQYFGPGTRLTVT.

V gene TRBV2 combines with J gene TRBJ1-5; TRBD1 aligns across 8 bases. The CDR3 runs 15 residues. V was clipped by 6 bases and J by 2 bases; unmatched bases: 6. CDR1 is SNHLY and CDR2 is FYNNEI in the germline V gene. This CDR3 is CASRNRTGRNQPQHF. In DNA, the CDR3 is TGTGCCAGCAGAAACCGGACAGGGCGCAATCAGCCCCAGCATTTT.

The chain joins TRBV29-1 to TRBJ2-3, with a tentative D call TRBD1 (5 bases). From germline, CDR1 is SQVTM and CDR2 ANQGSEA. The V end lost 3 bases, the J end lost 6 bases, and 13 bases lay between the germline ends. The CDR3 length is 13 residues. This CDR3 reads CSVDGIGADTQYF. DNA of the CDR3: TGCAGCGTTGATGGAATAGGGGCGGATACGCAGTATTTT.

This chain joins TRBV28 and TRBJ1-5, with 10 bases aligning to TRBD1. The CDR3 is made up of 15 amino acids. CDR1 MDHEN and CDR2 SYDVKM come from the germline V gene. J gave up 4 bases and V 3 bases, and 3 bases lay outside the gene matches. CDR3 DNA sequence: TGTGCCAGCAGTTTTTCGGACAGGGGGAATCAGCCCCAGCATTTT. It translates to CASSFSDRGNQPQHF. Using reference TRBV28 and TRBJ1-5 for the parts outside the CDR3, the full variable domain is DVKVTQSSRYLVKRTGEKVFLECVQDMDHENMFWYRQDPGLGLRLIYFSYDVKMKEKGDIPEGYSVSREKKERFSLILESASTNQTSMYLCASSFSDRGNQPQHFGDGTRLSIL.

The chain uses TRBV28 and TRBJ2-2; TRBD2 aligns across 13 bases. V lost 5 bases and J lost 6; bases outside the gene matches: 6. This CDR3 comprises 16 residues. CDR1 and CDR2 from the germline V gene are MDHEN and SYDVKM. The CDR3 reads CASSLPGLAGSGELFF. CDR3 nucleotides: TGTGCCAGCAGTCTTCCGGGACTAGCGGGGTCCGGGGAGCTGTTTTTT. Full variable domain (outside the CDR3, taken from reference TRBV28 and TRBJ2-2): DVKVTQSSRYLVKRTGEKVFLECVQDMDHENMFWYRQDPGLGLRLIYFSYDVKMKEKGDIPEGYSVSREKKERFSLILESASTNQTSMYLCASSLPGLAGSGELFFGEGSRLTVL.

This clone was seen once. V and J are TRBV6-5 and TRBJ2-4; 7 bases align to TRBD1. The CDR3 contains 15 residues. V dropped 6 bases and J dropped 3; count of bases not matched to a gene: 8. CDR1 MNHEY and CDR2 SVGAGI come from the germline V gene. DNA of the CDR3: TGTGCCAGCAGGACAACAGGGGCACGCAAAAACATTCAGTACTTC. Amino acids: CASRTTGARKNIQYF.

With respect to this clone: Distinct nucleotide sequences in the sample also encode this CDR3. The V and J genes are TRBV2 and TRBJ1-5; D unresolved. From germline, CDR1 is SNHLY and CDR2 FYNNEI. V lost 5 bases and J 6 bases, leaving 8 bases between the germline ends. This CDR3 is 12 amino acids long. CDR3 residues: CASSRLVQPQHF. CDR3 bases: TGTGCCAGCAGTAGACTAGTTCAGCCCCAGCATTTT.

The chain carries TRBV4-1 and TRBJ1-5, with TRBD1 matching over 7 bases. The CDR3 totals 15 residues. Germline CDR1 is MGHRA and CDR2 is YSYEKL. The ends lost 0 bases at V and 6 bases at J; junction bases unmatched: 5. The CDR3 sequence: CASSQDQGEGQPQHF. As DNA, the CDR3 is TGCGCCAGCAGCCAAGATCAGGGGGAAGGTCAGCCCCAGCATTTT.

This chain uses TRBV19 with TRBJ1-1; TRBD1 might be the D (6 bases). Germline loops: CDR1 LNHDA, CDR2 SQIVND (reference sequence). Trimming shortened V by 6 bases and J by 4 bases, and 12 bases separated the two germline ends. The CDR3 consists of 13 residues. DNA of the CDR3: TGTGCCAGTAGAAACAGGGCGGGCACTGAAGCTTTCTTT. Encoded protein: CASRNRAGTEAFF.